This T cell receptor beta chain was profiled in a study of T cell responses to AZD1222 COVID-19 vaccine (dated by TCRdb to about 2021). Turning to the overall study: AZD1222 recipients whose second dose came at about 4 weeks and those whose second dose came at about 12 weeks were combined into one group, since spike-specific TCR depth and breadth did not differ between the two schedules. A total of 233 trial participants underwent TCR sequencing, of whom about 200 had received two doses of AZD1222 and approximately 26 had received two doses of the MenACWY control vaccine. Trial participants were enrolled by age into 18-55, 56-69 and 70-plus year subgroups, with roughly 160, 29 and 62 TCR-sequenced participants respectively. Study-wide findings and limitations: Only 5 to 7 AZD1222 recipients were SARS-CoV-2 seropositive at baseline, limiting conclusions about previously exposed vaccinees. After two AZD1222 doses, both the breadth and the depth of spike-specific TCRs were significantly higher than at day 0 and than in MenACWY recipients. Participants were mostly white British and included more females than males, and it was suggested by the authors that clonal diversity may have been underestimated. The 56-69-year group was small, and its depth increase did not reach significance, likely because of low power. The vaccine-associated CD4 TCRs covered the entire spike protein, and the dominant responses fell in regions 160-218 and 743-854. Because no samples from the day 14 peak response were available, repertoires could be characterized only after the peak T cell response. Nearly half of unique spike-specific TCRs reportedly recognized epitopes outside regions mutated in the B.1.351 and B.1.1.7 variants.

The time point label, as the study defines it: baseline before first vaccination. The vaccinee samples were drawn from two UK trials, COV001 and COV002, one of which was a single-blind randomized controlled phase 2/3 trial testing AZD1222 (ChAdOx1 nCoV-19) in healthy adults. Trial participant PBMC samples were collected at day 0 and day 28 after the second dose for TCRbeta chain sequencing. For this clone: This clone's antigen is unknown. No base quality values were provided; no much bigger clone lies one nucleotide off.

Via the germline V gene, CDR1 is KGHSH and CDR2 LQKENI. The CDR3 holds 17 amino acids from the cysteine to the phenylalanine. The read is trimmed to its CDR3 DNA, 51 bases read in frame from base 1. Trimming removed 1 base from V and 2 bases from J; the gene matches leave 4 bases unexplained. The CDR3 regions of human TCRbeta chains were analyzed by immunosequencing. The study's own analysis went as follows. Repertoire TCRs were matched against a reference library of SARS-CoV-2-specific TCRs generated with the MIRA antigen-specificity platform. Breadth meant the fraction of unique TCRs that were SARS-CoV-2-associated, whereas depth meant the fraction of total T cells that were SARS-CoV-2-associated. Using the MIRA data, each spike-specific TCR was mapped to the spike region that the TCR reacts to and placed in a CD4 or CD8 class. Log10-transformed breadth and depth values were compared by one-way ANOVA with Sidak's multiple comparisons tests. TCRdb took over this immuneACCESS table, retaining in-frame rearrangements with V and J assigned. Such tables are incomplete; in checked studies, under half of the missing clones stem from an unresolved V gene, and the remainder is unexplained. V, J and clone size are taken as reported in that table, and D and trimming were inferred from the DNA itself. The sample profile shows approximately 140,000 clones; 94% of them were found once. Of the sample, roughly 1.3% falls within the top ten clones.

The receptor was isolated from an adult in good health. Sequencing used peripheral blood, obtained on day 0 of AZD1222 vaccination. The chain couples TRBV18 to TRBJ2-1, with 11 bases matching TRBD2. The CDR3 has the sequence CASSPLVTSGAYNEQFF. The nucleotides read TGTGCCAGCTCACCACTGGTGACTAGCGGGGCCTACAATGAGCAGTTCTTC.